Listed below are T cell receptor beta chains from one sample, sequenced in a study of blood T cell repertoires in COVID-19. Data came from immunoSEQ multiplex PCR; TCRdb stores just in-frame clones and leaves some out. The sample contains 130,000 or so clones, 75% to 90% of which appear only once. The sample comprised peripheral blood. The receptors stem from a man aged 45-65 years with active COVID-19. The CDR3 runs from the conserved cysteine through the conserved F or W. A D gene is named only where the DNA matches it firmly. Some rows have no size entry. The others give once, few or many, or a class for an expanded clone.

clone_size,d_call,v_call,j_call,cdr3_aa,cdr3_nt
NA,NA,TRBV6-2/TRBV6-3,TRBJ1-3,CASSSGRLSGNTIYF,TGTGCCAGCAGTTCCGGCAGGCTCTCTGGAAACACCATATATTTT
once,TRBD1,TRBV7-9,TRBJ1-1,CASSSTGVGTEAFF,TGTGCCAGCAGCTCGACAGGGGTGGGCACTGAAGCTTTCTTT
once,TRBD1,TRBV5-1,TRBJ2-7,CASSFSPGQGYEQYF,TGCGCCAGCAGCTTTTCTCCGGGACAGGGCTACGAGCAGTACTTC
NA,NA,TRBV13,TRBJ1-4,CASSFGQTTNEKLFF,TGTGCCAGCAGCTTCGGACAGACAACTAATGAAAAACTGTTTTTT
NA,TRBD1,TRBV6-6,TRBJ2-7,CASSYGPGQTYEQYF,TGTGCCAGCAGTTACGGGCCGGGACAGACCTACGAGCAGTACTTC
NA,TRBD2,TRBV7-9,TRBJ2-7,CASSPGAGFAYEQYF,TGTGCCAGCAGCCCAGGAGCGGGGTTCGCCTACGAGCAGTACTTC
once,TRBD1,TRBV2,TRBJ1-1,CASSEGPVYTGGVEAFF,TGTGCCAGCAGTGAGGGCCCCGTCTATACAGGGGGTGTTGAAGCTTTCTTT
NA,NA,TRBV7-3,TRBJ2-5,CASSLSRVQETQYF,TGTGCCAGCAGCTTATCGCGGGTCCAAGAGACCCAGTACTTC
NA,NA,TRBV9,TRBJ1-1,CASSVGRENTEAFF,TGTGCCAGCAGCGTAGGAAGAGAGAACACTGAAGCTTTCTTT
NA,TRBD1,TRBV6-6,TRBJ1-2,CASSYSIGTAYGYTF,TGTGCCAGCAGTTACTCGATAGGGACAGCCTATGGCTACACCTTC
NA,NA,TRBV5-1,TRBJ2-5,CASSFLGARQETQYF,TGCGCCAGCAGCTTTTTGGGGGCGCGACAAGAGACCCAGTACTTC
NA,NA,TRBV6-5,TRBJ2-7,CASSYPDRRPASAQYF,TGTGCCAGCAGTTACCCAGACAGGCGCCCCGCTAGTGCGCAGTACTTC
NA,TRBD1,TRBV7-2,TRBJ1-2,CASSLAQGPYYGYTF,TGTGCCAGCAGCTTAGCACAGGGGCCGTACTATGGCTACACCTTC
NA,TRBD1,TRBV7-3,TRBJ1-4,CASSLNQDRGHLGSVREKLFF,TGTGCCAGCAGCTTGAACCAAGACAGGGGGCATCTTGGTTCTGTCCGTGAAAAACTGTTTTTT
few,NA,TRBV4-1,TRBJ1-3,CASSQDGGFSGNTIYF,TGCGCCAGCAGCCAAGATGGCGGATTCTCTGGAAACACCATATATTTT
NA,TRBD1,TRBV16,TRBJ2-1,CASSQSDRGRQFF,TGTGCCAGCAGCCAATCGGACAGGGGAAGGCAGTTCTTC
NA,TRBD1,TRBV4-1,TRBJ1-2,CASSQGEGANYGYTF,TGCGCCAGCAGCCAAGGAGAGGGGGCCAACTATGGCTACACCTTC
NA,NA,TRBV14,TRBJ1-2,CASRTTGRYGYTF,TGTGCCAGCAGGACGACAGGTCGCTATGGCTACACCTTC
NA,TRBD1,TRBV29-1,TRBJ2-1,CSVDRGHEQFF,TGCAGCGTTGACAGGGGGCATGAGCAGTTCTTC
few,NA,TRBV30,TRBJ1-2,CAWSVLVRGGYTF,TGTGCCTGGAGTGTACTTGTCCGGGGTGGCTACACCTTC
NA,TRBD1,TRBV6-2/TRBV6-3,TRBJ2-7,CASSRTGTGNYEQYF,TGTGCCAGCAGCCGCACCGGGACAGGGAACTACGAGCAGTACTTC
NA,NA,TRBV10-3,TRBJ2-3,CAISEQGDTQYF,TGTGCCATCAGTGAACAGGGAGATACGCAGTATTTT